The clone carrying this TCR beta chain was picked up many times. Its antigen is unknown. The CDR3 consists of 16 residues. Germline CDR1 SGHTA, CDR2 FQGTGA. After removal of 5 bases from V and 2 bases from J, the junction contained 9 bases not matched to a gene. These data are taken from a study of T cell repertoires in cytomegalovirus infection. In the study overall: In public TCR beta signatures, there were indications of both CMV infection and matching HLA type. Findings and caveats of the study: Cumulated frequencies of public TCR beta families served to identify carriers of CMV plus the relevant HLA.

TCRdb processed the reads anew with MiXCR; each CDR3 protein has one entry. Of approximately 500,000 distinct CDR3 sequences listed, 16% were seen once; the top ten hold 20% to 30%. The receptor was isolated from a human donor in good health (CMV status not recorded). Some clones in this sample may be carry-over from other donors' samples. The material sequenced was CD8+ T cells from PBMCs. The rearrangement joins TRBV7-3 to TRBJ2-5; 9 bases are a match to TRBD2. This CDR3 is CASSPGTSLLQETQYF. CDR3 in DNA: TGTGCCAGCAGCCCGGGGACTAGCCTTCTTCAAGAGACCCAGTACTTC.